The next 18 T cell receptor beta chains were all read from a single sample in a study of blood T cell repertoires in COVID-19. Measured with immunoSEQ multiplex PCR; TCRdb has only the in-frame clones, and not every one. The data contain 200,000 or so clones, about 87% of them singletons. The sequencing sample was made of PBMCs or T cells enriched from blood (not recorded which). Receptors were obtained from a woman in her thirties or forties with acute COVID-19.

This clone was seen just once. The CDR3 DNA sequence: TGTGCCAGCAGCCAAGTTTTAGCGAACACCGGGGAGCTGTTTTTT. Encoded protein: CASSQVLANTGELFF. This chain links TRBV14 with TRBJ2-2, with D unclear. The V and J ends lost 1 base and 0 bases respectively, with 6 bases between them. The CDR3 totals 15 residues. CDR1 SGHDN and CDR2 FVKESK come from the germline V gene.

The V gene is TRBV5-1, the J gene TRBJ2-1; 8 bases line up with TRBD1. The CDR3 consists of 14 residues. V dropped 2 bases and J dropped 12; count of bases not matched to a gene: 10. Germline V CDR1 and CDR2: SGHRS, YFSETQ. CDR3 sequence reads: CASSFNGNRGRQFF. The DNA of the CDR3 is TGCGCCAGCAGCTTTAACGGGAACAGGGGGAGGCAGTTCTTC.

V gene TRBV18 combines with J gene TRBJ2-5; a possible D gene is TRBD1 (5 bases). V lost 5 bases, J lost 5 bases, and 21 bases lay in between. CDR1 is KGHSH, CDR2 LQKENI, per germline. There are 16 residues in the CDR3. DNA for the CDR3: TGTGCCAGCTCATATACAGACAGAGCCTTCGGGGAGACCCAGTACTTC. Translation gives CASSYTDRAFGETQYF.

This chain joins TRBV3-1 (or the pseudogene TRBV3-2) and TRBJ1-2, with 12 nucleotides matching TRBD1. Germline trimming cut 4 bases from V and 6 bases from J; bases unmatched to any gene: 9. CDR1 and CDR2 from the germline V gene are LGHDT and YNNKEL (reference sequence). The CDR3 is 16 residues long. CDR3 amino acids: CASSLRDRGLRHGYTF. CDR3 coding DNA: TGTGCCAGCAGCCTCAGGGACAGGGGGCTAAGACATGGCTACACCTTC.

CDR3 coding DNA: TGTGCCAGCAGCCCTCGGGCAGGGGGCGCGACGGACACTGAAGCTTTCTTT. Translated, it gives CASSPRAGGATDTEAFF. The V call is TRBV12-1, the J call TRBJ1-1; the D segment call TRBD1 is taken from the table without a DNA check. TRBV12-1 is noted as a pseudogene. CDR3 size: 17 residues.

The chain recombines TRBV7-9 with TRBJ1-1; tentatively, D is TRBD1 (6 bases). The CDR3 is 15 residues long. Germline CDR1 and CDR2: SEHNR and FQNEAQ (reference sequence). V lost 3 bases and J lost 2, with 13 bases in between. CDR3 in amino acids: CASSFRQASNTEAFF. The CDR3 coding sequence is TGTGCCAGCAGCTTCCGACAGGCTTCCAACACTGAAGCTTTCTTT.

The V and J genes are TRBV29-1 and TRBJ1-1; 7 nucleotides line up with TRBD1. J was trimmed by 5 bases and V by 8 bases; bases with no gene match: 8. The CDR3 sequence is 12 residues long. In germline, CDR1 is SQVTM, CDR2 ANQGSEA. CDR3 bases: TGCAGCATTCGACAGGGTGGAACTGAAGCTTTCTTT. It codes for CSIRQGGTEAFF.

In this sample, this clone turned up once. This chain uses TRBV5-4 with TRBJ2-5; D not certain. V was shortened by 2 bases and J by 4 bases, with 18 bases between the two germline ends. The CDR3 consists of 16 residues. Germline CDR1 and CDR2: SGHNT and YYREEE (reference sequence). The CDR3 DNA reads TGTGCCAGCAGCTTTCCGGCGAGGCCGAAAGGAGAGACCCAGTACTTC. Translated: CASSFPARPKGETQYF. The full variable domain, rest sourced from reference TRBV5-4 and TRBJ2-5, is ETGVTQSPTHLIKTRGQQVTLRCSSQSGHNTVSWYQQALGQGPQFIFQYYREEENGRGNFPPRFSGLQFPNYSSELNVNALELDDSALYLCASSFPARPKGETQYFGPGTRLLVL.

The genes are TRBV3-1 (or the pseudogene TRBV3-2) and TRBJ1-1, with a tentative D call TRBD1 (5 bases). Trimming left V 1 base short and J 4 bases short, with 10 bases between. This CDR3 has 14 amino acids. Germline CDR1 is LGHDT and CDR2 is YNNKEL (reference sequence). This CDR3 is CASSQVPGITEAFF. The DNA of the CDR3 is TGTGCCAGCAGCCAAGTCCCAGGGATCACTGAAGCTTTCTTT.

The CDR3 DNA sequence: TGTGCCAGCAGCTTGCGACTTGCCAGGGTGAATTCACCCCTCCACTTT. The encoded protein is CASSLRLARVNSPLHF. The chain has TRBV5-5 and TRBJ1-6, with a weak D call TRBD1 (5 bases). Trimming pared 1 base from V and 7 bases from J, leaving 15 bases between. The germline V gene encodes CDR1 SGHKS and CDR2 YYEKEE (reference sequence). The CDR3 sequence is 16 residues long.

The gene calls are TRBV5-1 and TRBJ1-1; maybe TRBD1 (5 bases). This CDR3 has 17 amino acids. Trimming left V 0 bases short and J 2 bases short, with 17 bases between. CDR1 is SGHRS, CDR2 YFSETQ, per germline. The CDR3 nucleotides read TGCGCCAGCAGCTTGGAAGTCCAGGGCGGAAGCAACACTGAAGCTTTCTTT. Translation: CASSLEVQGGSNTEAFF.

This clone has a single count. This rearrangement joins TRBV30 to TRBJ2-7; D remains unclear. Germline CDR1 GTSNPN, CDR2 SVGIG (reference sequence). Trimming took 2 bases from V and 7 from J, leaving 9 bases between them. The CDR3 has 11 residues. The CDR3 sequence: CAWSQSLEQYF. As DNA, the CDR3 is TGTGCCTGGAGTCAGTCCTTAGAGCAGTACTTC.

This clone was seen a few times. The chain employs TRBV29-1 and TRBJ2-3; D possibly corresponds to TRBD2 (7 bases). The length of the CDR3 is 14 residues. V shed 2 bases and J shed 1 base, with 10 bases lying between them. The germline gives CDR1 SQVTM, CDR2 ANQGSEA. CDR3 protein: CSVERGGGTDTQYF. Here the CDR3 DNA reads TGCAGCGTTGAAAGGGGGGGAGGCACAGATACGCAGTATTTT.

The chain combines TRBV9 with TRBJ2-5; 7 bases align to TRBD2. Germline values: CDR1 SGDLS, CDR2 YYNGEE. The CDR3 covers 13 residues. J lost 3 bases, V lost 6 bases, and 5 bases had no gene match. CDR3 sequence (DNA): TGTGCCAGCAATTCGGCGGGAGAAGAGACCCAGTACTTC. Amino acids: CASNSAGEETQYF.

This clone was detected only a few times. The J gene is TRBJ2-5, the V gene TRBV5-1; a possible D gene is TRBD2 (6 bases). V lost 4 bases and J 4 bases, leaving 17 bases between the germline ends. CDR1 and CDR2 from the germline V gene are SGHRS and YFSETQ. CDR3 size: 15 residues. The CDR3 loop is CASSGAGLASETQYF. The CDR3 nucleotides read TGCGCCAGCAGCGGTGCGGGGCTAGCTTCAGAGACCCAGTACTTC.

This clone appeared once. The chain has TRBV5-1 and TRBJ2-1, with D unclear. The CDR3 totals 15 residues. Germline V gene data show CDR1 as SGHRS and CDR2 as YFSETQ. The V and J ends lost 0 bases and 0 bases respectively, with 7 bases between them. The CDR3 nucleotides are TGCGCCAGCAGCTTGGGCGCAAGCTCCTACAATGAGCAGTTCTTC. It encodes CASSLGASSYNEQFF.

This chain links TRBV7-6 with TRBJ2-7; possible D gene TRBD2, 5 bases. CDR1 SGHVS and CDR2 FNYEAQ come from the germline V gene. The CDR3 is 14 amino acids. The V end was cut by 5 bases, the J end by 2 bases, with 13 bases between. The CDR3 reads CASSAERATYEQYF. The CDR3 region has the DNA TGTGCCAGCAGCGCCGAGAGGGCGACCTACGAGCAGTACTTC.

The J gene is TRBJ2-3, the V gene TRBV27, with TRBD2 matching 11 bases. This CDR3 region has 15 residues. V lost 5 bases to trimming and J lost 5 bases; unmatched junction nucleotides: 6. CDR1 MNHEY and CDR2 SMNVEV come from the germline V gene (reference sequence). The CDR3 sequence is CASSQLAGGIDTQYF. In DNA form, the CDR3 reads TGTGCCAGCAGTCAGCTAGCGGGAGGCATAGATACGCAGTATTTT.